This entry lists 32 T cell receptor beta chains sequenced from one sample in a study of human T cells and chemical hapten exposure. Within the library, unique molecular identifiers were attached to each individual cDNA molecule. MiXCR, applied by TCRdb to the reads, yields one record per CDR3 protein. This sample yields approximately 2,700 distinct CDR3 sequences, of which around 46% are seen a single time; 11% belongs to the top ten. Specified treatment: therapeutic diphenylcyclopropenone sensitization with weekly scalp DPC. Sequencing used whole blood, obtained before DPC sensitization or 2, 6, or about 24 weeks after (not recorded which). The receptors were sampled from an adult with alopecia areata. Some clones in this sample may be carry-over from other donors' samples. This table probably holds off-target reads from a library built for another chain.

The chain links TRBV2 to TRBJ2-1, with 14 bases lining up with TRBD2. The trim removed 6 bases at V and 2 bases at J, leaving 9 bases unmatched. Germline V gene lookup returns CDR1 SNHLY and CDR2 FYNNEI. The CDR3 length is 18 residues. The CDR3 DNA sequence: TGTGCCAGCAGGAGAGGGACTAGCGGGAGTATCACCTACAATGAGCAGTTCTTC. Translated, it gives CASRRGTSGSITYNEQFF. Complete variable domain (other parts from reference TRBV2 and TRBJ2-1): EPEVTQTPSHQVTQMGQEVILRCVPISNHLYFYWYRQILGQKVEFLVSFYNNEISEKSEIFDDQFSVERPDGSNFTLKIRSTKLEDSAMYFCASRRGTSGSITYNEQFFGPGTRLTVL.

The chain combines TRBV5-5 with TRBJ2-5; 8 positions agree with TRBD1. V lost 1 base and J lost 1; bases outside the gene matches: 3. The germline CDR1 and CDR2 sequences are SGHKS and YYEKEE (reference sequence). CDR3 length equals 15 residues. The DNA of the CDR3 is TGTGCCAGCAGCTTGATTGGGACAGGCCAAGAGACCCAGTACTTC. Translated, it gives CASSLIGTGQETQYF. Full variable domain (outside the CDR3, taken from reference TRBV5-5 and TRBJ2-5): DAGVTQSPTHLIKTRGQQVTLRCSPISGHKSVSWYQQVLGQGPQFIFQYYEKEERGRGNFPDRFSARQFPNYSSELNVNALLLGDSALYLCASSLIGTGQETQYFGPGTRLLVL.

The chain is built from TRBV12-3 or TRBV12-4 and TRBJ2-7; D uncertain. This CDR3 has 15 residues. V dropped 6 bases and J dropped 4 bases, with 19 bases sitting between them. The chain's CDR3 is CASSKSQTVIYEQYF. CDR3 DNA sequence: TGTGCCAGCAGCAAAAGCCAGACTGTGATTTACGAGCAGTACTTC.

The chain joins TRBV5-4 to TRBJ2-5; D unclear. Germline CDR1 SGHNT, CDR2 YYREEE (reference sequence). The germline V and J ends were trimmed by 1 base and 4 bases, with 8 bases remaining between them. CDR3 length: 13 residues. Here the CDR3 DNA reads TGTGCCAGCAGCTTGCCGGGTCGAGAGACCCAGTACTTC. Amino acid sequence: CASSLPGRETQYF.

The chain recombines TRBV5-5 with TRBJ2-3; TRBD1 aligns across 12 bases. The CDR3 runs to 17 residues. Germline assignment: CDR1 SGHKS and CDR2 YYEKEE (reference sequence). The V and J ends lost 0 bases and 4 bases, in that order; junction bases with no gene match: 6. CDR3 in DNA: TGTGCCAGCAGCTTGGACGGGACAGGGGGCCAAGCAGATACGCAGTATTTT. Translating it yields CASSLDGTGGQADTQYF.

The V gene is TRBV5-1, the J gene TRBJ2-1, with 12 positions matching TRBD2. Germline V gene data show CDR1 as SGHRS and CDR2 as YFSETQ. After removal of 4 bases from V and 10 bases from J, the junction contained 9 bases not matched to a gene. The CDR3 spans 15 residues. The DNA of the CDR3 is TGCGCCAGCAGCCTTCTAGCGGGAGGGCTCTTGGAGCAGTTCTTC. It is translated as CASSLLAGGLLEQFF.

This clonotype was counted a few times. The chain joins TRBV19 to TRBJ2-1; 10 nucleotides line up with TRBD2. This CDR3 spans 15 amino acids. Germline loops: CDR1 LNHDA, CDR2 SQIVND (reference sequence). V gave up 3 bases and J gave up 5 bases; unmatched junction bases: 4. CDR3 sequence reads: CASSILAGAHNEQFF. CDR3 nucleotides: TGTGCCAGTAGTATCCTAGCGGGAGCACACAATGAGCAGTTCTTC.

The genes are TRBV11-2 and TRBJ2-5; 10 bases fit TRBD2. The CDR3 loop spans 14 amino acids. CDR1 is SGHAT and CDR2 is FQNNGV in the germline V gene. V shed 5 bases, J shed 5 bases, and the junction held 5 bases outside the gene matches. The CDR3 DNA is TGTGCCAGCAGCGAAACTAGCGGGAAGGAGACCCAGTACTTC. This gives the protein CASSETSGKETQYF.

The sample holds a few counts of this clonotype. This chain connects TRBV3-1 to TRBJ1-1; tentatively, D is TRBD1 (6 bases). The CDR3 contains 15 residues. The V and J ends lost 3 bases and 4 bases respectively, with 15 bases between them. Germline-derived CDR1 and CDR2 are LGHDT and YNNKEL (reference sequence). CDR3 sequence (DNA): TGTGCCAGCAGCCACCCTAATACAGGGCTCACTGAAGCTTTCTTT. Its protein product is CASSHPNTGLTEAFF.

The rearrangement joins TRBV7-9 to TRBJ2-3, with D unclear. The V gene lost 4 bases and the J gene lost 6 bases, with 14 bases spanning the gap. Germline V gives CDR1 SEHNR, CDR2 FQNEAQ (reference sequence). The CDR3 totals 14 residues. The CDR3 nucleotides read TGTGCCAGCAGCTCCGTCGAACGGTACGATACGCAGTATTTT. It yields the protein CASSSVERYDTQYF.

CDR3 DNA sequence: TGCAGCGTCCGGGACAGGGGGCGCTTCGAGACCCAGTACTTC. Its translation is CSVRDRGRFETQYF. The chain uses TRBV29-1 and TRBJ2-5, with 12 bases fitting TRBD1. J was trimmed by 5 bases and V by 6 bases; bases with no gene match: 7. Germline V CDR1 and CDR2: SQVTM, ANQGSEA. CDR3 length: 14 amino acids.

V usage is TRBV6-2 or TRBV6-3 and J usage is TRBJ2-1; either TRBD1 or TRBD2 may supply D (5 bases each). The CDR3 is made up of 14 amino acids. V was trimmed by 7 bases and J by 5 bases, leaving 15 bases between them. Germline CDR1 is MNHEY and CDR2 is SVGEGT. CDR3 nucleotides: TGTGCCAGCACCATCGCGAGGGGCAACAATGAGCAGTTCTTC. As protein: CASTIARGNNEQFF.

This chain links TRBV25-1 with TRBJ1-3, with D unresolved. Germline V CDR1 and CDR2: MGHDK, SYGVNS. CDR3 length equals 15 residues. The V and J ends lost 8 bases and 0 bases respectively, with 14 bases between them. The CDR3 DNA sequence: TGTGCCAGCCTCGGAACCTCGAGCTCTGGAAACACCATATATTTT. It codes for CASLGTSSSGNTIYF.

The V and J genes are TRBV4-3 and TRBJ2-3, with D uncertain. V shed 1 base and J shed 0 bases, with 5 bases lying between them. Germline-derived CDR1 and CDR2 are LGHNA and YSLEER. The CDR3 runs to 14 residues. The CDR3 sequence: CASSQGISTDTQYF. The DNA of the CDR3 is TGCGCCAGCAGCCAAGGGATTAGCACAGATACGCAGTATTTT.

This clonotype was seen a few times. The chain couples TRBV28 to TRBJ2-7, with TRBD2 matching over 14 bases. CDR3 length: 14 residues. J lost 6 bases, V lost 5 bases, and 3 bases had no gene match. Germline V gives CDR1 MDHEN, CDR2 SYDVKM. The DNA of the CDR3 is TGTGCCAGCAGTGTGGGACTAGCGGGAGTCGAGCAGTACTTC. Translated, it gives CASSVGLAGVEQYF.

V gene TRBV6-2 or TRBV6-3 combines with J gene TRBJ2-2; 9 positions match TRBD2. V lost 0 bases and J lost 5; bases outside the gene matches: 1. The CDR3 consists of 15 residues. Per the germline V gene, CDR1 is MNHEY and CDR2 is SVGEGT. CDR3 bases: TGTGCCAGCAGTTACTCGGCGGGAGGGACCGGGGAGCTGTTTTTT. As protein: CASSYSAGGTGELFF.

The CDR3 loop reads CASSPRGRTSGSTDTQYF. Here the CDR3 DNA reads TGCGCCAGCAGCCCGCGCGGCCGGACTAGCGGGAGCACAGATACGCAGTATTTT. The J gene is TRBJ2-3, the V gene TRBV5-1; 11 bases are a match to TRBD2. The junction had 10 bases not matched to a gene; V was cut back by 4 bases and J by 0 bases. Looked up from germline, CDR1 is SGHRS and CDR2 is YFSETQ. The CDR3 sequence is 18 residues long.

The rearrangement uses TRBV5-4 and TRBJ2-3; D gene ambiguous. Deletions cut 1 base from V and 4 bases from J, with 13 bases between. This CDR3 is built from 15 residues. Germline loops: CDR1 SGHNT, CDR2 YYREEE (reference sequence). The CDR3 sequence: CASSLNFGTSDTQYF. In nucleotides, the CDR3 is TGTGCCAGCAGCTTGAATTTTGGAACCTCAGATACGCAGTATTTT. The whole variable domain, filled in from reference TRBV5-4 and TRBJ2-3, reads ETGVTQSPTHLIKTRGQQVTLRCSSQSGHNTVSWYQQALGQGPQFIFQYYREEENGRGNFPPRFSGLQFPNYSSELNVNALELDDSALYLCASSLNFGTSDTQYFGPGTRLTVL.

V gene TRBV28 combines with J gene TRBJ2-7; D gene uncertain. The CDR3 length is 11 residues. V dropped 6 bases and J dropped 3 bases, with 6 bases sitting between them. Germline V gene sequence: CDR1 MDHEN, CDR2 SYDVKM. The CDR3 DNA is TGTGCCAGCAGCGAAAACTACGAGCAGTACTTC. Amino acid sequence: CASSENYEQYF.

The V and J genes are TRBV11-2 and TRBJ2-2, with no clear D. The germline V and J ends were trimmed by 2 bases and 2 bases, with 3 bases remaining between them. CDR3 length: 13 amino acids. Germline V gives CDR1 SGHAT, CDR2 FQNNGV. CDR3 coding DNA: TGTGCCAGCAGCTTAAGCAACACCGGGGAGCTGTTTTTT. Its translation is CASSLSNTGELFF.

This clonotype turned up a few times. The chain carries TRBV20-1 and TRBJ2-7; TRBD1 matches 7 bases. The germline CDR1 and CDR2 sequences are DFQATT and SNEGSKA (reference sequence). The CDR3 is 14 amino acids. J gave up 2 bases and V 6 bases, and 10 bases lay outside the gene matches. The CDR3 region has the DNA TGCAGTGCAGTAAGACAGGGAGCCCCCTACGAGCAGTACTTC. Translation: CSAVRQGAPYEQYF.

The chain has TRBV4-3 and TRBJ2-5; 10 positions agree with TRBD2. This CDR3 comprises 17 residues. Germline CDR1 LGHNA, CDR2 YSLEER. With V trimmed by 0 bases and J by 1 base, 5 bases remained unmatched. CDR3 protein: CASSQDGRTSGQETQYF. In DNA, the CDR3 is TGCGCCAGCAGCCAAGATGGAAGGACTAGCGGCCAAGAGACCCAGTACTTC.

The chain combines TRBV5-1 with TRBJ2-6; TRBD2 agrees at 14 bases. V shed 0 bases, J shed 2 bases, and the junction held 1 base outside the gene matches. The CDR3 covers 18 residues. Germline CDR1 and CDR2: SGHRS and YFSETQ. CDR3 residues: CASSLEGLAGAGANVLTF. In nucleotides, the CDR3 is TGCGCCAGCAGCTTGGAGGGACTAGCGGGAGCTGGGGCCAACGTCCTGACTTTC.

V usage is TRBV7-9 and J usage is TRBJ2-3, with D possibly matching TRBD2 (6 bases). Per germline, CDR1 SEHNR and CDR2 FQNEAQ (reference sequence). The CDR3 totals 14 residues. V lost 5 bases and J lost 1, with 10 bases in between. The chain's CDR3 is CASSQSGRTDTQYF. DNA of the CDR3: TGTGCCAGCAGCCAGAGCGGGCGCACAGATACGCAGTATTTT.

This clonotype was seen more than once but under ten times. The gene calls are TRBV28 and TRBJ2-7; the D gene could be TRBD1 or TRBD2 (5 bases each). Trimming took 6 bases from V and 2 from J, leaving 20 bases between them. Germline CDR1 reads MDHEN; CDR2 reads SYDVKM. The CDR3 runs to 16 residues. CDR3 region: CASSSIGERGAYEQYF. CDR3 coding DNA: TGTGCCAGCAGCTCGATTGGCGAGAGGGGTGCCTACGAGCAGTACTTC.

This chain joins TRBV29-1 and TRBJ2-5; TRBD2 matches 7 bases. V lost 5 bases and J lost 0; bases outside the gene matches: 12. The CDR3 sequence is 16 residues long. CDR1 SQVTM and CDR2 ANQGSEA come from the germline V gene. DNA of the CDR3: TGCAGCGTTCAGGGTGGAGCGGGACTATACCAAGAGACCCAGTACTTC. As protein: CSVQGGAGLYQETQYF.

This chain connects TRBV2 to TRBJ2-1; D is perhaps TRBD2 (6 bases). V was cut by 3 bases and J by 0 bases, with 9 bases left in between. This CDR3 spans 15 amino acids. The germline V gene encodes CDR1 SNHLY and CDR2 FYNNEI. The CDR3 loop is CASSEEGGSYNEQFF. In nucleotides, the CDR3 is TGTGCCAGCAGTGAGGAGGGAGGCTCCTACAATGAGCAGTTCTTC.

The J gene is TRBJ2-6, the V gene TRBV6-2 or TRBV6-3; the D gene could be TRBD1 or TRBD2 (5 bases each). CDR1 and CDR2 from the germline V gene are MNHEY and SVGEGT. The CDR3 runs 16 residues. DNA of the CDR3: TGTGCGATAGGGGACGCGTCGAGCTCTGGGGCCAACGTCCTGACTTTC. As protein: CAIGDASSSGANVLTF.

The chain combines TRBV5-1 with TRBJ2-3; 10 bases fit TRBD2. The germline V gene encodes CDR1 SGHRS and CDR2 YFSETQ. V was clipped by 1 base and J by 4 bases; unmatched bases: 6. The CDR3 loop spans 16 amino acids. In DNA form, the CDR3 reads TGCGCCAGCAGCTTGCAGGCTAGCGGGAGTTCAGATACGCAGTATTTT. Its protein is CASSLQASGSSDTQYF.

V and J are TRBV4-2 and TRBJ2-1; TRBD1 aligns across 10 bases. Per the germline V gene, CDR1 is LGHNA and CDR2 is YNFKEQ. V dropped 1 base and J dropped 2; count of bases not matched to a gene: 5. There are 17 residues in the CDR3. DNA for the CDR3: TGTGCCAGCAGCCAAGGCCATGGACAGGGGGCCTACAATGAGCAGTTCTTC. Its translation: CASSQGHGQGAYNEQFF.

This clonotype was seen a handful of times. This chain links TRBV11-2 with TRBJ2-1, with a possible D match to TRBD2 (6 bases). This CDR3 is built from 14 residues. Per the germline V gene, CDR1 is SGHAT and CDR2 is FQNNGV. V lost 5 bases, J lost 8 bases, and 16 bases lay in between. DNA for the CDR3: TGTGCCAGCAGCCCAAGGGCGGGAAAGGATGAGCAGTTCTTC. It yields the protein CASSPRAGKDEQFF. Looking up the rest from reference TRBV11-2 and TRBJ2-1 gives the full variable domain: EAGVAQSPRYKIIEKRQSVAFWCNPISGHATLYWYQQILGQGPKLLIQFQNNGVVDDSQLPKDRFSAERLKGVDSTLKIQPAKLEDSAVYLCASSPRAGKDEQFFGPGTRLTVL.

CDR3: CATGSDSFSYNEQFF. CDR3 nucleotides: TGTGCCACCGGAAGCGACAGTTTCTCCTACAATGAGCAGTTCTTC. This sequence joins TRBV15 and TRBJ2-1; D may be TRBD1 (5 bases). CDR3 length: 15 residues. CDR1 LNHNV and CDR2 YYDKDF come from the germline V gene (reference sequence). V lost 8 bases and J 0 bases, leaving 14 bases between the germline ends.